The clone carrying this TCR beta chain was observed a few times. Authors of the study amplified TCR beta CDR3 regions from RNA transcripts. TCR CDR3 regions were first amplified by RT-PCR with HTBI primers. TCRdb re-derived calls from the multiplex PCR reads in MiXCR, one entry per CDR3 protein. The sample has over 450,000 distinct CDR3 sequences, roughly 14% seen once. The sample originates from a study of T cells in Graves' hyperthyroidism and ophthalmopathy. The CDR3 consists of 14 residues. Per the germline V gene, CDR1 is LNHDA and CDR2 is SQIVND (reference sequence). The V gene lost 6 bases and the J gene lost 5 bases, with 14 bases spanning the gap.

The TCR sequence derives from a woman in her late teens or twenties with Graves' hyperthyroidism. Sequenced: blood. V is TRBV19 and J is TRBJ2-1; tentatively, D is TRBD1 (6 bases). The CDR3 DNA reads TGTGCCAGTAGCTTCGGGGACAAAAACAATGAGCAGTTCTTC. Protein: CASSFGDKNNEQFF. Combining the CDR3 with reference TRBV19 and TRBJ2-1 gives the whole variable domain DGGITQSPKYLFRKEGQNVTLSCEQNLNHDAMYWYRQDPGQGLRLIYYSQIVNDFQKGDIAEGYSVSREKKESFPLTVTSAQKNPTAFYLCASSFGDKNNEQFFGPGTRLTVL.